This TCR beta chain was found in a study of cytomegalovirus exposure and HLA in healthy donors (dated by TCRdb to about 2017). Notes on the research overall: An earlier analysis of several hundred of the donors reported approximately 300 Gb of sequence data and 117 million unique TCR beta sequences obtained from about 179 million T cells. An early release that covered some 640 HLA-typed donors contained 250 to 350 gigabases of sequencing data and around 85 million unique TCR sequences. Of the 300 to 450 genotyped donors, roughly 76% were placed in the genetic ancestry cluster associated with self-reported Caucasian donors. The study aimed to test whether signatures of past pathogen exposure could be identified by cataloging public T cell receptors. The study profiled the T cell repertoires of around 700 subjects by immunosequencing and related them to cytomegalovirus serostatus. A separate validation cohort of 100 to 150 different subjects was used in addition to the 666-subject first cohort. To predict cytomegalovirus infection status, the study combined high-throughput TCR immunosequencing, statistical association of individual TCRs with disease status, and machine learning. To study patterns of TCR occurrence, a later analysis re-analyzed previously published TCR beta repertoires from 666 donors and added high-resolution HLA genotyping. Rather than using new phenotypic data, the later analysis identified candidate immune exposures from TCR beta sequences and from how often those sequences occurred across donors. An earlier analysis of approximately 500 of the donors applied high-throughput TCR beta sequencing to assess whether each TCR beta V gene segment acted as functional or pseudogenic. Alongside the repertoire data, information on donor age, sex, ethnicity and CMV serostatus was compiled. A later genetic analysis took genome-wide SNP genotypes for about three fifths of the 666 donors and used that subset as a discovery cohort. All discovery cohort repertoires had been generated on a single sequencing platform. Class I and class II HLA loci were covered by the typing at four-digit resolution. The number of typed donors differed by locus: about 620-640 for A, B, C, DRB1 and DQB1; 522 for DQA1; fewer than 610 for DPA1; and about 450 for DPB1. Roughly 5 DR-DQ haplotypes were handled as single units for association and clustering, since linkage in the cohort was strong. Among some 410 genotyped donors of the cohort, an average of about 220,000 unique TCR beta nucleotide sequences was sequenced per donor, of which about 20% were non-productive.

This clone was seen only a few times. Its antigen remains unidentified. It has no much larger one-base neighbor in the sample; base qualities were not kept. The cohort consisted of 600 to 700 healthy bone marrow donors. At the time of sampling, every cohort member was nominally healthy, though immune exposures that went unrecorded were likely present. The donor was CMV seronegative and was included in the group of over 300 seronegative cohort members. A peripheral blood sample was collected from each donor, and TCR beta sequencing was performed on peripheral blood mononuclear cells. The Qiagen DNeasy Blood Extraction Kit was used to extract genomic DNA from the blood cell samples. Here is what the overall study found, with its caveats: In an earlier analysis of 587 of the donors, most TCR beta V segments appeared in productive rearrangements about 87% or about 30% of the time, broadly matching IMGT annotations. Some IMGT-functional V segments, including TRBV6-2 and TRBV6-3, could not be told apart with the 87-base-pair reads, so those segments were excluded. Because counts were too low, roughly 16 rarely observed V segments, including chromosome 9 orphons, were excluded from the earlier analysis of fewer than 650 of the donors. The presence/absence analyses assumed that sequencing depth was roughly uniform across donors, and that assumption may not be true. The study listed 164 TCR beta chains as associated with cytomegalovirus. Because HLA typing was missing for some donors at each locus, association tests included only the typed subset. Compared with the approximately 710-donor mean, donors in an Asian-associated ancestry cluster had fewer N-insertions in productive TCRs, according to a later genetic analysis. A further reported finding was that TCR beta sequences accurately predicted the HLA-A and HLA-B alleles for most subjects in the first cohort. A later analysis found that HLA-associated TCR beta chains were more clonally expanded and had lower generation probabilities than equally common non-associated chains. In a later analysis, several top co-occurrence clusters were reported to appear linked to parvovirus B19, influenza, CMV and Epstein-Barr virus. In a later genetic analysis, a missense DCLRE1C variant was associated with V-gene and J-gene trimming of TCR beta chains, and the association was replicated in an independent cohort. In a later analysis, the rate of TCR association differed among HLA loci, with DRB1 alleles having the most associated TCRs and HLA-C alleles having the fewest. The only immune exposure information available for the cohort was CMV serostatus. A later analysis associated 15,000 to 20,000 TCR beta sequences with specific HLA alleles at a false discovery rate of 0.05. Three of the identified cytomegalovirus-associated TCR beta chains were confirmed in vitro to be specific for cytomegalovirus antigens. The classifier was reported to diagnose cytomegalovirus status with high specificity and sensitivity in both the original and validation cohorts. A group of highly shared sequence variants was considered likely to be a technical artifact of the sequencing pipeline. When HLA alleles, especially DR and DQ, strongly co-occurred, attributing TCR associations to individual alleles was difficult. Linkage disequilibrium might explain the correlated functional status among segregating V segments, but an unknown experimental factor could not be excluded. In this cohort, only TCR beta chains were sequenced, and detectable features were limited by the absence of alpha or paired-chain data. Most CMV-associated TCR beta chains appeared to be HLA-restricted in a later analysis, and the HLA associations seemed to be driven largely by CMV exposure. Most TCR sequences were seen in very few donors, while some public TCRs were found in many individuals. According to the authors, the approach could potentially be generalized to other disease states and immunological phenotypes.

Cut back by 1 base and 0 bases, the V and J ends lie 6 bases apart. Spanning cysteine to phenylalanine, the CDR3 consists of 14 amino acids. The kept DNA is CDR3 alone, 42 bases in frame from the first base. From a lookup of the germline V gene, CDR1 and CDR2 are SGHRS and YFSETQ. Receptor amplification or capture employed the immunoSEQ multiplex PCR assay. For the multiplex PCR, a mixture combining 60 forward primers for TCR Vbeta segments and 13 reverse primers for TCR Jbeta segments was used. A multiplex PCR assay on genomic DNA amplified the CDR3 region of rearranged TCR beta genes. On the Illumina HiSeq System, the amplified TCR beta libraries were sequenced as 87-base-pair reads. In the authors' own workflow: A later analysis tallied 75 million to 85 million unique TCR beta chains across the 660 or so repertoires, and 10 million to 11 million of those chains were shared by two or more donors. Raw reads were error-corrected and collapsed into unique sequences with a nearest-neighbor algorithm that merged closely related sequences to remove PCR and sequencing errors. Alignment of CDR3 sequences to IMGT reference sequences was used to assign V, D and J gene segments. For a sequence to be retained, a match of at least six nucleotides was required to both a V gene segment and a J gene segment. A rearrangement counted as productive if the CDR3 had no stop codons and remained in frame with V and J, and every other rearrangement counted as non-productive. CDR3 was defined according to IMGT convention as the region running from the second conserved V-encoded cysteine to the conserved J-encoded phenylalanine. In an earlier analysis of 550 to 650 of the donors, sequences lacking an unambiguous match to a single V gene segment were excluded. In an earlier analysis of roughly 600 of the donors, a V segment was called functional when productive rearrangements were above 56.7%, and segregating when the standard deviation between donors exceeded 5%. A statistical classification framework was built for diagnosing cytomegalovirus status from the catalog of TCR beta chain sequences. In a later analysis, TCR nucleotide sequences were compared against IMGT/GENE-DB human TR gene sequences so that V and J genes could be assigned. A later analysis assigned CDR3 sequences and most-parsimonious VDJ recombination scenarios with the TCRdist pipeline. In a later analysis, every TCR beta chain was defined by the combination of its CDR3 amino acid sequence and its V-gene family, and reads without a unique V-gene family were dropped. As a way to deal with suspected cross-contamination and a sequencing artifact, a later analysis dropped roughly 620 nucleotide sequences that were highly shared and had low generation probability. A later analysis calculated a clonal expansion index for each public chain from normalized within-repertoire ranks of inferred template counts. A later analysis computed generation probabilities with a VDJ recombination model fitted to out-of-frame rearrangements, and checked the results against IGoR. In a later analysis, TCR-TCR, TCR-HLA and TCR-CMV co-occurrence was scored with hypergeometric tests, and a repertoire-size bias correction was applied to TCR pairs. A later analysis estimated false discovery rates by permuting HLA or CMV assignments 20 times. A later analysis grouped co-occurring TCRs with DBSCAN, adding TCRdist sequence similarity when clustering within HLA-allele-positive subsets. Co-occurrence clustering excluded repertoires with fewer than 30,000 or more than 120,000 public chains, plus five with anomalous nucleotide sharing. TCRdb took this table from immuneACCESS and kept in-frame rearrangements with V and J called. Such tables lack part of the clones; where checked against another copy, unresolved V genes explain under half of the gap, and the rest is unexplained. The DNA gave D and trimming, while V, J and clone size come from that table. The sample table lists about 220,000 clones, about 75% of them with a count of one. Of the sample, under 2% falls within the top ten clones.

The sample consisted of PBMCs. The rearrangement combines TRBV5-1 with TRBJ2-3; no D gene is confidently identified. The sequence was collected from a woman in her thirties in good health and CMV-seronegative. The CDR3 protein is CASSLQFSTDTQYF. The DNA sequence is given as TGCGCCAGCAGCTTGCAGTTTAGCACAGATACGCAGTATTTT.